These 24 T cell receptor beta chains were all obtained from the same sample, sequenced in a study of cytomegalovirus exposure and HLA in healthy donors. Sequenced by immunoSEQ multiplex PCR; TCRdb stores in-frame clones only, minus some. The sample holds 55,000 to 70,000 clones, roughly 94% seen once. Material: PBMCs. The receptors come from a man younger than 30 in good health and CMV-seronegative.

The chain employs TRBV6-1 and TRBJ2-2; D possibly corresponds to TRBD2 (6 bases). The CDR3 runs to 17 residues. Germline V gene data show CDR1 as MNHNS and CDR2 as SASEGT. Trimming took off 3 bases at V and 6 bases at J, with 20 bases between the two ends. CDR3 sequence reads: CASSEGGGVAFAGELFF. The DNA of the CDR3 is TGTGCCAGCAGTGAGGGTGGAGGGGTGGCTTTCGCCGGGGAGCTGTTTTTT.

This rearrangement joins TRBV7-8 to TRBJ2-5; tentatively, D is TRBD2 (6 bases). V was pared by 5 bases and J by 2 bases, with 18 bases between. The CDR3 is made up of 16 amino acids. Germline CDR1 is SGHVS and CDR2 is FQNEAQ. CDR3 nucleotide sequence: TGTGCCAGCAGCCCATCGGGGGAAATACTTCAAGAGACCCAGTACTTC. Protein: CASSPSGEILQETQYF.

This rearrangement joins TRBV19 to TRBJ1-1, with D unclear. The germline V gene has CDR1 LNHDA and CDR2 SQIVND (reference sequence). V was pared by 4 bases and J by 1 base, with 13 bases between. CDR3 length equals 15 residues. CDR3 nucleotide sequence: TGTGCCAGTAGTACCTCGGACTTACCGAACACTGAAGCTTTCTTT. It yields the protein CASSTSDLPNTEAFF.

V usage is TRBV20-1 and J usage is TRBJ1-4; no clear D. Germline CDR1 and CDR2: DFQATT and SNEGSKA (reference sequence). The V gene lost 4 bases and the J gene lost 6 bases, with 6 bases spanning the gap. This CDR3 is built from 11 residues. CDR3 DNA: TGCAGTGCTACCGTCTATGAAAAACTGTTTTTT. Its translation: CSATVYEKLFF.

The J gene is TRBJ2-1, the V gene TRBV27; D possibly corresponds to TRBD1 (5 bases). The V gene lost 5 bases and the J gene lost 3 bases, with 14 bases spanning the gap. Germline-derived CDR1 and CDR2 are MNHEY and SMNVEV (reference sequence). This CDR3 has 15 amino acids. The chain's CDR3 is CASSLWGGYYNEQFF. DNA for the CDR3: TGTGCCAGCAGTCTATGGGGCGGTTACTACAATGAGCAGTTCTTC.

This clone was detected only once. V and J are TRBV11-3 and TRBJ1-2, with 7 bases aligning to TRBD1. Germline V gene sequence: CDR1 SGHNT, CDR2 YENEEA. This CDR3 region has 15 residues. V shed 1 base and J 8 bases; nucleotides not matched to a gene: 10. CDR3 loop: CASSLGPQTGRGYTF. The CDR3 DNA reads as TGTGCCAGCAGCTTAGGGCCCCAGACAGGGCGCGGCTACACCTTC.

The chain carries TRBV10-3 and TRBJ2-3; 7 bases agree with TRBD1. CDR1 ENHRY and CDR2 SYGVKD come from the germline V gene. The V segment lost 6 bases and the J segment 6 bases; nucleotides outside the gene matches: 9. The length of the CDR3 is 14 residues. CDR3 sequence: CAISPRQGVDTQYF. The CDR3 nucleotides are TGTGCCATCAGCCCCAGACAGGGTGTCGATACGCAGTATTTT.

V and J are TRBV2 and TRBJ2-1; D is possibly TRBD2 (6 bases). Germline CDR1 is SNHLY and CDR2 is FYNNEI. The CDR3 contains 15 residues. V was cut by 3 bases and J by 0 bases, with 9 bases left in between. The CDR3 nucleotides are TGTGCCAGCAGTGATTTAGCGGCCTCCTACAATGAGCAGTTCTTC. Amino acid sequence: CASSDLAASYNEQFF.

The chain is built from TRBV11-3 and TRBJ2-1, with D maybe TRBD1 (6 bases). This CDR3 is 17 amino acids long. CDR1 is SGHNT and CDR2 is YENEEA in the germline V gene. The germline V and J ends were trimmed by 5 bases and 1 base, with 18 bases remaining between them. In DNA form, the CDR3 reads TGTGCCAGCAGCCCAAGAAGCACAGGGATTTCCTACAATGAGCAGTTCTTC. Translating it yields CASSPRSTGISYNEQFF.

This rearrangement joins TRBV7-9 to TRBJ2-7; TRBD1 is a possible D gene (6 bases). CDR3 length equals 13 residues. The V end was cut by 5 bases, the J end by 1 base, with 9 bases between. Looked up from germline, CDR1 is SEHNR and CDR2 is FQNEAQ (reference sequence). In nucleotides, the CDR3 is TGTGCCAGCAGCCTCAGGGGTTCCTACGAGCAGTACTTC. Its protein product is CASSLRGSYEQYF.

The chain carries TRBV11-2 and TRBJ2-1, with 12 bases fitting TRBD2. Losses at the gene ends were 5 bases for V and 6 bases for J; bases not matched to a gene: 5. Looked up from germline, CDR1 is SGHAT and CDR2 is FQNNGV. This CDR3 is 15 amino acids long. CDR3 region: CASSLLAGGSNEQFF. The DNA of the CDR3 is TGTGCCAGCAGCCTACTAGCGGGAGGTTCCAATGAGCAGTTCTTC. The whole variable domain, remainder taken from reference TRBV11-2 and TRBJ2-1, is EAGVAQSPRYKIIEKRQSVAFWCNPISGHATLYWYQQILGQGPKLLIQFQNNGVVDDSQLPKDRFSAERLKGVDSTLKIQPAKLEDSAVYLCASSLLAGGSNEQFFGPGTRLTVL.

This chain links TRBV27 with TRBJ2-1; D may be TRBD1 (5 bases). Germline values: CDR1 MNHEY, CDR2 SMNVEV (reference sequence). This CDR3 contains 15 residues. V was pared by 2 bases and J by 6 bases, with 14 bases between. The CDR3 is CASSLVGRVSNEQFF. CDR3 in DNA: TGTGCCAGCAGTTTAGTGGGCAGGGTAAGCAATGAGCAGTTCTTC.

The chain has TRBV27 and TRBJ2-3; D possibly corresponds to TRBD2 (5 bases). Trimming took 5 bases from V and 3 from J, leaving 12 bases between them. Germline V gene lookup returns CDR1 MNHEY and CDR2 SMNVEV (reference sequence). The CDR3 is 14 residues long. CDR3 residues: CASSTNRGTDTQYF. CDR3 DNA: TGTGCCAGCAGTACAAACCGGGGAACAGATACGCAGTATTTT.

The chain uses TRBV6-5 and TRBJ1-1; 11 positions agree with TRBD1. Per germline, CDR1 MNHEY and CDR2 SVGAGI. V lost 6 bases, J lost 7 bases, and 7 bases stayed unmatched. The CDR3 totals 14 residues. Here the CDR3 reads CASRAGQGVSEAFF. DNA of the CDR3: TGTGCCAGCAGGGCGGGACAGGGGGTCAGTGAAGCTTTCTTT.

In nucleotides, the CDR3 is TGCGCCAGCAGCATCGACAGTTCCTCTGGGGCCAACGTCCTGACTTTC. This translates into CASSIDSSSGANVLTF. J is TRBJ2-6 and V is TRBV5-1; a possible D gene is TRBD1 (5 bases). Trimming removed 4 bases at V and 0 bases at J, with 11 bases between. The germline V gene encodes CDR1 SGHRS and CDR2 YFSETQ. The CDR3 has 16 amino acids.

V usage is TRBV7-2 and J usage is TRBJ2-7, with 8 positions matching TRBD2. The J segment lost 5 bases and the V segment lost 1 base, leaving 4 bases of the junction unmatched. CDR1 SGHTA and CDR2 FQGNSA come from the germline V gene. The CDR3 extends over 14 amino acids. The DNA for the CDR3 is TGTGCCAGCAGCTTAGGACTAGCGATAAACGAGCAGTACTTC. Translating it yields CASSLGLAINEQYF. Full variable domain (missing parts from reference TRBV7-2 and TRBJ2-7): GAGVSQSPSNKVTEKGKDVELRCDPISGHTALYWYRQSLGQGLEFLIYFQGNSAPDKSGLPSDRFSAERTGGSVSTLTIQRTQQEDSAVYLCASSLGLAINEQYFGPGTRLTVT.

The V call is TRBV9, the J call TRBJ1-1; D ambiguous. The CDR3 runs 13 residues. Germline V gives CDR1 SGDLS, CDR2 YYNGEE. The V end was cut by 4 bases, the J end by 6 bases, with 13 bases between. The CDR3, as DNA: TGTGCCAGCAGCATCGACGGGTGGGCTGAAGCTTTCTTT. Its protein product is CASSIDGWAEAFF.

The chain combines TRBV19 with TRBJ1-1; 8 bases agree with TRBD1. Looked up from germline, CDR1 is LNHDA and CDR2 is SQIVND (reference sequence). The junction had 9 bases not matched to a gene; V was cut back by 7 bases and J by 8 bases. The CDR3 sequence is 13 residues long. The CDR3 DNA reads TGTGCCAGTAAGGGAGACAGGGGCCGCGAAGCTTTCTTT. Its translation is CASKGDRGREAFF.

The rearrangement uses TRBV7-6 and TRBJ2-2; the D is unclear. The V end was cut by 5 bases, the J end by 6 bases, with 7 bases between. CDR1 is SGHVS, CDR2 FNYEAQ, per germline. The CDR3 sequence is 12 residues long. The CDR3 nucleotides read TGTGCCAGCAGCCCCAGCGCCGGGGAGCTGTTTTTT. This sequence encodes CASSPSAGELFF.

This clone was recorded only once. The chain links TRBV4-1 to TRBJ2-5, with 7 bases matching TRBD2. CDR3 length: 14 residues. Germline CDR1 reads MGHRA; CDR2 reads YSYEKL. V was pared by 2 bases and J by 2 bases, with 2 bases of the junction left unmatched. This CDR3 is CASSQWGGQETQYF. The CDR3 region has the DNA TGCGCCAGCAGCCAATGGGGAGGGCAAGAGACCCAGTACTTC.

This sequence joins TRBV28 and TRBJ2-7, with TRBD1 identical over 7 bases. Germline CDR1 MDHEN, CDR2 SYDVKM. The J segment lost 6 bases and the V segment lost 5 bases, leaving 1 base of the junction unmatched. The CDR3 runs to 11 residues. As DNA, the CDR3 is TGTGCCAGCAGTGACAGGGTCGAGCAGTACTTC. Residues: CASSDRVEQYF.

This chain joins TRBV5-1 and TRBJ2-3, with TRBD1 as a possible D gene (5 bases). The CDR3 contains 14 residues. Germline CDR1 SGHRS, CDR2 YFSETQ. Between the trimmed V and J ends, which lost 4 bases and 0 bases, there was a span of 9 bases. The CDR3 bases are TGCGCCAGCAGCCCCAGGGCTAGCACAGATACGCAGTATTTT. Translating it yields CASSPRASTDTQYF. Together with reference TRBV5-1 and TRBJ2-3, the CDR3 gives the full variable domain: KAGVTQTPRYLIKTRGQQVTLSCSPISGHRSVSWYQQTPGQGLQFLFEYFSETQRNKGNFPGRFSGRQFSNSRSEMNVSTLELGDSALYLCASSPRASTDTQYFGPGTRLTVL.

V and J are TRBV27 and TRBJ1-1, with D possibly being TRBD1 (5 bases). Per the germline V gene, CDR1 is MNHEY and CDR2 is SMNVEV (reference sequence). The V gene lost 7 bases and the J gene lost 3 bases, with 6 bases spanning the gap. This CDR3 has 11 residues. The CDR3 region has the DNA TGTGCCAGCATCAGGGACACTGAAGCTTTCTTT. It translates to CASIRDTEAFF.

J is TRBJ2-1 and V is TRBV5-1; no definite D call. This CDR3 spans 12 amino acids. Germline values: CDR1 SGHRS, CDR2 YFSETQ. The CDR3 reads CPWPSSYNEQFF. The CDR3 coding sequence is TGCCCCTGGCCGTCCTCCTACAATGAGCAGTTCTTC.